These 9 T cell receptor beta chains share one sample of origin, sequenced in a study of shared clonotypes between healthy human individuals. The naive CD8 fraction comprised CD45RO-negative cells positively selected for CCR7 and excluded terminally differentiated effector memory CD45RA+ cells. Assay used: immunoSEQ multiplex PCR; TCRdb lists only in-frame clones, some missing. This sample has approximately 650,000 clones, with roughly 95% found just once. Sequencing was carried out using naive CD8+ T cells sorted from blood. The receptors here all came from a woman younger than 45 in good health.

The V gene is TRBV28, the J gene TRBJ2-7; 11 positions match TRBD1. Per germline, CDR1 MDHEN and CDR2 SYDVKM. With 2 bases clipped from V and 3 bases from J, the junction kept 18 bases outside the gene matches. The CDR3 runs 20 residues. In DNA form, the CDR3 reads TGTGCCAGCAGTTTAGACGCGGGACAGGGGGTCGCGGGAAATGTCTACGAGCAGTACTTC. This gives the protein CASSLDAGQGVAGNVYEQYF.

The chain has TRBV13 and TRBJ2-7; a weak D match, TRBD2 (8 bases). Germline V gives CDR1 PRHDT, CDR2 FYEKMQ (reference sequence). Trimming shortened V by 3 bases and J by 3 bases, and 15 bases separated the two germline ends. There are 15 residues in the CDR3. The CDR3 protein is CASSFGDSGGYEQYF. Here the CDR3 DNA reads TGTGCCAGCAGCTTCGGGGACAGCGGGGGCTACGAGCAGTACTTC.

To note about this clone: In the same sample, other DNA sequences code for this CDR3. The J gene is TRBJ2-7, the V gene TRBV28, with no clear D. The ends were cut back, 8 bases at V and 2 bases at J, with 4 bases in the middle. The CDR3 has 10 residues. Germline assignment: CDR1 MDHEN and CDR2 SYDVKM. The CDR3 nucleotides are TGTGCCAGCGGACCCTACGAGCAGTACTTC. Amino acid sequence: CASGPYEQYF.

The chain couples TRBV4-2 to TRBJ2-5; TRBD2 matches 7 bases. Germline values: CDR1 LGHNA, CDR2 YNFKEQ. The CDR3 totals 16 residues. V was clipped by 6 bases and J by 0 bases; unmatched bases: 10. CDR3: CASRRTPGLYQETQYF. The CDR3 nucleotides read TGTGCCAGCAGACGAACCCCGGGACTATACCAAGAGACCCAGTACTTC.

The V gene is TRBV5-1, the J gene TRBJ2-5; D gene unclear. The CDR3 contains 14 residues. Trimming stripped 1 base from V and 0 bases from J, with 7 bases between. From germline, CDR1 is SGHRS and CDR2 YFSETQ. The CDR3 loop reads CASSLLGYQETQYF. CDR3 DNA sequence: TGCGCCAGCAGCTTGTTAGGGTACCAAGAGACCCAGTACTTC. Based on the CDR3 plus reference TRBV5-1 and TRBJ2-5, the full variable domain is KAGVTQTPRYLIKTRGQQVTLSCSPISGHRSVSWYQQTPGQGLQFLFEYFSETQRNKGNFPGRFSGRQFSNSRSEMNVSTLELGDSALYLCASSLLGYQETQYFGPGTRLLVL.

This clone was seen a few times. The sample holds other DNA sequences that translate to the same CDR3. The rearrangement links TRBV27 to TRBJ1-5; the D gene is possibly TRBD1 (5 bases). V lost 7 bases and J lost 6, with 13 bases in between. Germline CDR1 reads MNHEY; CDR2 reads SMNVEV (reference sequence). CDR3 size: 13 residues. The CDR3 DNA follows: TGTGCCAGCAAAGCAGGGACGGGTCAGCCCCAGCATTTT. Amino acid sequence: CASKAGTGQPQHF.

The chain combines TRBV6-1 with TRBJ1-4; D is possibly TRBD1 (5 bases). Trimming removed 2 bases from V and 5 bases from J, with 9 bases in between. Germline lookup yields CDR1 MNHNS and CDR2 SASEGT. The CDR3 consists of 14 residues. CDR3 bases: TGTGCCAGCAGTGAAAGGGGCGGAAATGAAAAACTGTTTTTT. Amino acids: CASSERGGNEKLFF.

This clone was seen more than once but under ten times. The chain links TRBV9 to TRBJ2-2; D is possibly TRBD1 (6 bases). The CDR3 runs 15 residues. CDR1 is SGDLS and CDR2 is YYNGEE in the germline V gene. V lost 7 bases and J lost 1, with 14 bases in between. The CDR3 sequence: CASAPGTLNTGELFF. The CDR3, as DNA: TGTGCCAGCGCCCCCGGGACACTGAACACCGGGGAGCTGTTTTTT. The complete variable domain, with remaining parts taken from reference TRBV9 and TRBJ2-2, reads DSGVTQTPKHLITATGQRVTLRCSPRSGDLSVYWYQQSLDQGLQFLIQYYNGEERAKGNILERFSAQQFPDLHSELNLSSLELGDSALYFCASAPGTLNTGELFFGEGSRLTVL.

The chain recombines TRBV7-9 with TRBJ2-7; tentative D call: TRBD1 (6 bases). The CDR3 totals 14 residues. From germline, CDR1 is SEHNR and CDR2 FQNEAQ (reference sequence). V lost 5 bases to trimming and J lost 3 bases, with 14 bases between them. The CDR3 DNA follows: TGTGCCAGCAGCCCGCGCCCGACAGGCTACGAGCAGTACTTC. Its protein product is CASSPRPTGYEQYF.